One and the same sample provided the 2 T cell receptor beta chains below, sequenced in a study of vaccination effects on CD4 cells after COVID-19. Pools of viral peptides were used by the ViraFEST assay to expand antigen-specific CD4+ T cells ahead of sequencing. Investigators separated out CD4+ T cells once about eleven days of culture had passed. The study found no prior SARS-CoV-2 infection in the vaccine recipients, who tested negative for nucleocapsid antibodies. Produced via immunoSEQ multiplex PCR; TCRdb's table is partial and in-frame only. The sample lists tens of thousands of clones, roughly 73% occurring once. No antigen is known for these receptors. Sequences were derived from CD4+ T cells from PBMCs cultured with SARS-CoV-2 spike peptides, sampled before COVID-19 vaccination. The receptors originated from a human donor who received a COVID-19 vaccine.

The chain is built from TRBV2 and TRBJ2-2; the match to TRBD2 covers 12 bases. V gave up 9 bases and J gave up 5 bases; unmatched junction bases: 7. The CDR3 is 15 residues long. Germline V lookup: CDR1 SNHLY, CDR2 FYNNEI. The CDR3 spells CASRKTSGSTGELFF. CDR3 bases: TGTGCCAGTCGAAAGACTAGCGGGAGTACCGGGGAGCTGTTTTTT.

J is TRBJ2-2 and V is TRBV7-9; D uncertain. V lost 5 bases to trimming and J lost 4 bases, with 14 bases between them. This CDR3 comprises 15 residues. Germline CDR1 and CDR2: SEHNR and FQNEAQ (reference sequence). The CDR3 DNA reads as TGTGCCAGCAGCACCGCCGCAGTAGGCACCGGGGAGCTGTTTTTT. Translating it yields CASSTAAVGTGELFF.